Shown below are 18 T cell receptor beta chains from a single sample sequenced in a study of T cell repertoires in cytomegalovirus infection. In TCRdb, the reads were re-called with MiXCR into one record per CDR3 protein. Of about 240,000 distinct CDR3 sequences in the sample, around 12% were seen once. The sequenced material came from PBMCs. Every receptor here comes from a human donor in good health (CMV status not recorded). Some clones in this sample may be carry-over from other donors' samples.

In its sample, this clonotype was seen many times. The J gene is TRBJ1-2, the V gene TRBV7-2; TRBD1 might be the D (5 bases). Germline CDR1 and CDR2: SGHTA and FQGNSA. V lost 0 bases to trimming and J lost 4 bases, with 27 bases between them. CDR3 length equals 20 residues. The CDR3, as DNA: TGTGCCAGCAGCTTAGCGCTAAAGGGGAGAGGACAAGCATCGACCTATGGCTACACCTTC. Protein product: CASSLALKGRGQASTYGYTF.

This clonotype came up a few times. V usage is TRBV5-1 and J usage is TRBJ2-2; D is possibly TRBD2 (5 bases). CDR1 is SGHRS, CDR2 YFSETQ, per germline. The V end was cut by 4 bases, the J end by 2 bases, with 12 bases between. The CDR3 has 15 residues. CDR3 in amino acids: CASSLRTVNTGELFF. The CDR3 DNA sequence: TGCGCCAGCAGCCTGAGGACTGTCAACACCGGGGAGCTGTTTTTT.

This clonotype appeared a few times. The CDR3 DNA follows: TGTGCCAGCAGTCAACAGGGGGCGGCAGATACGCAGTATTTT. It encodes CASSQQGAADTQYF. The rearrangement uses TRBV28 and TRBJ2-3; TRBD1 agrees at 9 bases. The CDR3 loop spans 14 amino acids. Losses at the gene ends were 5 bases for V and 4 bases for J; bases not matched to a gene: 4. Germline CDR1 and CDR2: MDHEN and SYDVKM.

This clonotype was recorded at least ten times. This CDR3 is CASSLVQGGVDTDTQYF. As DNA, the CDR3 is TGTGCCAGCAGCTTAGTCCAGGGGGGGGTGGATACAGATACGCAGTATTTT. The chain links TRBV7-8 to TRBJ2-3; TRBD1 or TRBD2 may be the D gene (7 bases each). The CDR3 extends over 17 amino acids. Germline CDR1 is SGHVS and CDR2 is FQNEAQ. V shed 1 base and J shed 3 bases, with 17 bases lying between them.

This clonotype was detected many times. The chain joins TRBV19 to TRBJ1-5; no clear D. Deletions cut 5 bases from V and 5 bases from J, with 7 bases between. The CDR3 length is 12 residues. CDR1 and CDR2 from the germline V gene are LNHDA and SQIVND (reference sequence). This chain's CDR3 is CASSASYQPQHF. The CDR3 coding sequence is TGTGCCAGTAGTGCCAGTTATCAGCCCCAGCATTTT.

In this sample, this clonotype turned up many times. The rearrangement joins TRBV7-6 to TRBJ2-1; TRBD2 agrees at 8 bases. With V trimmed by 6 bases and J by 5 bases, 9 bases remained unmatched. The CDR3 has 15 residues. The V gene's germline CDR1 is SGHVS and CDR2 FNYEAQ. The CDR3 region is CASSPVSGDHNEQFF. CDR3 sequence (DNA): TGTGCCAGCAGTCCCGTTAGCGGGGACCACAATGAGCAGTTCTTC.

This clonotype was seen more than once but under ten times. The rearrangement links TRBV20-1 to TRBJ2-5, with no clear D. Germline CDR1 DFQATT, CDR2 SNEGSKA (reference sequence). The CDR3 is made up of 10 amino acids. Between the trimmed V and J ends, which lost 4 bases and 4 bases, there was a span of 4 bases. CDR3 in DNA: TGCAGTGCTACTACAGAGACCCAGTACTTC. It codes for CSATTETQYF.

In the case of this clonotype: This may arise from a read error, as a much more abundant clone is one base away. The rearrangement uses TRBV2 and TRBJ2-3; 7 nucleotides match TRBD1. The J call may be faulty, since TRBJ1-5 better matches the DNA end. This CDR3 is 16 amino acids long. Germline loops: CDR1 SNHLY, CDR2 FYNNEI. CDR3 sequence: CAKQGGRATRTDTQHF. For the CDR3, the DNA is TGTGCGAAGCAGGGGGGACGGGCTACACGCACAGATACGCAGCATTTT.

This clonotype was picked up a small number of times. The chain links TRBV6-6 to TRBJ2-5; D could derive from TRBD1 or TRBD2 (5 bases each). Germline lookup yields CDR1 MNHNY and CDR2 SVGAGI (reference sequence). This CDR3 has 13 amino acids. V lost 10 bases and J lost 4, with 16 bases in between. CDR3 sequence: CATSPVGRETQYF. In nucleotides, the CDR3 is TGTGCCACCAGCCCTGTGGGACGAGAGACCCAGTACTTC.

In this sample, this clonotype turned up many times. This chain uses TRBV7-2 with TRBJ2-2; D tentatively reads TRBD1 or TRBD2 (6 bases each). V was pared by 2 bases and J by 0 bases, with 10 bases between. Germline CDR1 is SGHTA and CDR2 is FQGNSA. This CDR3 comprises 16 residues. This chain's CDR3 is CASSLLGGPNTGELFF. Written as DNA, the CDR3 is TGTGCCAGCAGCTTATTAGGGGGGCCGAACACCGGGGAGCTGTTTTTT.

This clonotype was seen a few times. The chain is built from TRBV7-1 and TRBJ2-3, with D unresolved. TRBV7-1 is filed as an ORF, its function uncertain. V dropped 3 bases and J dropped 2 bases, with 15 bases sitting between them. CDR3 size: 16 residues. The CDR3 reads CASSSGSGRTTDTQYF. CDR3 DNA: TGTGCCAGCAGCTCCGGCTCCGGCAGAACCACAGATACGCAGTATTTT.

Ten or more counts support this clonotype. The chain recombines TRBV12-3 or TRBV12-4 with TRBJ2-1; 7 bases agree with TRBD2. The CDR3 runs to 15 residues. V lost 2 bases and J lost 1; bases outside the gene matches: 2. The CDR3 loop is CASSLRGGSYNEQFF. The CDR3 region has the DNA TGTGCCAGCAGTTTACGCGGGGGTTCCTACAATGAGCAGTTCTTC.

This clonotype was seen more than once but under ten times. A much larger clone differs by one base, so this may be a read error. V gene TRBV7-2 combines with J gene TRBJ2-1, with a possible D match to TRBD2 (7 bases). Germline V lookup: CDR1 SGHTA, CDR2 FQGNSA. Trimming cost V 1 base and J 5 bases, with 9 bases left between them. The CDR3 has 14 amino acids. The DNA for the CDR3 is TGTGCCAGCAGCTTAGAGGGGGGGGACAATGAGCAGTTCTTC. It encodes CASSLEGGDNEQFF.

V is TRBV5-3 and J is TRBJ2-5; D ambiguous. TRBV5-3 is reported as an ORF; its role is uncertain. There are 14 residues in the CDR3. With 8 bases removed from V and 0 bases from J, the gap between germline ends came to 14 bases. This CDR3 is CASSPAWDQETQYF. The DNA for the CDR3 is TGTGCCAGCAGCCCGGCATGGGACCAAGAGACCCAGTACTTC.

The sample holds many counts of this clonotype. The V and J genes are TRBV7-2 and TRBJ1-2; D gene uncertain. V was trimmed by 2 bases and J by 6 bases, leaving 10 bases between them. This CDR3 is built from 13 residues. The germline V gene has CDR1 SGHTA and CDR2 FQGNSA. The CDR3 region is CASSLRGLDGYTF. Written as DNA, the CDR3 is TGTGCCAGCAGCTTACGAGGTTTAGATGGCTACACCTTC.

This clonotype showed up just a few times. The genes are TRBV3-1 and TRBJ1-2; unclear D gene. This CDR3 has 13 residues. Germline loops: CDR1 LGHDT, CDR2 YNNKEL (reference sequence). V lost 0 bases and J lost 6, with 8 bases in between. CDR3 in DNA: TGTGCCAGCAGCCAAGAAACGGGTCATGGCTACACCTTC. It translates to CASSQETGHGYTF. Variable domain in full (rest from reference TRBV3-1 and TRBJ1-2): DTAVSQTPKYLVTQMGNDKSIKCEQNLGHDTMYWYKQDSKKFLKIMFSYNNKELIINETVPNRFSPKSPDKAHLNLHINSLELGDSAVYFCASSQETGHGYTFGSGTRLTVV.

This clonotype was seen repeatedly, ten times or more. This chain links TRBV7-2 with TRBJ1-5; 8 bases line up with TRBD1. The CDR3 spans 15 residues. Trimming cost V 3 bases and J 3 bases; bases outside gene matches: 4. Germline V gene lookup returns CDR1 SGHTA and CDR2 FQGNSA. The CDR3, as DNA: TGTGCCAGCAGCTTGGGGACAGGAACCAATCAGCCCCAGCATTTT. This gives the protein CASSLGTGTNQPQHF.

In regard to this clonotype: A read error may be the cause here, since a much bigger clone is one base away. V usage is TRBV19 and J usage is TRBJ1-2; D is perhaps TRBD1 (5 bases). This CDR3 spans 14 amino acids. The germline CDR1 and CDR2 sequences are LNHDA and SQIVND (reference sequence). In DNA, the CDR3 is TGTGCCAGTATGGGGGTAGGGACGAACTATGGCAACACCTTC. Translation: CASMGVGTNYGNTF.